This TCR beta chain comes out of a study of blood T cell repertoires in COVID-19. Across the whole study: Sites in the United States, Italy and Spain provided acute and convalescent COVID-19 samples. In each case, the material was cDNA or gDNA derived from T cells, B-cell-depleted T cells, or PBMCs.

Germline assignment: CDR1 MNHEY and CDR2 SVGAGI. V lost 6 bases and J lost 6, with 14 bases in between. The CDR3 length is 14 residues. Authors' data handling: The authors estimated nucleated cell counts from reference gene primer amplification. Clones were read by immunoSEQ multiplex PCR, and TCRdb kept only the in-frame ones, dropping some. Clone size and the V and J calls come from that table; the DNA yielded D and trimming. The sample consists of around 140,000 clones, roughly 82% of them appearing once. Sample: peripheral blood. This TCR was recovered from a human donor in a cohort sampled during active COVID-19. The genes are TRBV6-5 and TRBJ2-2, with D possibly TRBD1 on 6 matching bases. CDR3 loop: CASRRPGESGELFF. The CDR3 nucleotides read TGTGCCAGCAGAAGACCAGGGGAATCCGGGGAGCTGTTTTTT.